This T cell receptor beta chain was sequenced for a study of T cell repertoires in cytomegalovirus infection. In the study overall: Alongside well-studied HLA-B-restricted CMV epitopes, recently identified HLA-C-restricted CMV epitopes were also used. Through public TCR beta signatures, both CMV infection and matching HLA type were indicated.

This clonotype appeared a few times. No antigen is known for it. TCRdb itself ran the reads through MiXCR, one entry per CDR3 protein. The data show about 890,000 distinct CDR3 sequences, approximately 31% seen once. Study conclusions and caveats: The ex vivo response was dominated by HLA-C-restricted CMV-specific TCR beta clonotypes.

The CDR3 totals 15 residues. With V trimmed by 0 bases and J by 2 bases, 3 bases remained unmatched. This sequence was found in a human donor in good health (CMV status not recorded). Some clones in this sample may be carry-over from other donors' samples. V and J are TRBV23-1 and TRBJ2-5; 7 bases fit TRBD1. TRBV23-1 is assigned to the ORF class and has an uncertain function. Material: cultured CD8+ T cells from PBMCs, obtained from culture after CMV antigen stimulation. CDR3: CASSQSRDRQETQYF. Here the CDR3 DNA reads TGCGCCAGCAGTCAATCGAGGGACAGACAAGAGACCCAGTACTTC.